This T cell receptor (beta chain) appears in the sequencing data of a study of early T cells in non-severe SARS-CoV-2 infection (dated by TCRdb to 2020 to 2023). With respect to the entire study: Bulk RNA from unsorted whole blood was used for TCR sequencing, so alpha and beta chains could not be paired. Overall study results and their limits: VDJdb matching was skewed toward anti-spike CD8 responses and likely underestimated virus-specific expansions by missing private and CD4 specificities.

Receptors were amplified or captured by 5' RACE. Sequencing used a NextSeq 500. In the TCR library protocol, unique molecular identifiers were attached to individual cDNA molecules to correct for PCR bias and sequencing error. Both TCR alpha and beta chains were sequenced, and tight co-correlation was observed between alpha and beta sequence abundances in each sample. In the original analysis: V gene, J gene and CDR3 annotation of TCR sequences was performed with Decombinator V4. TCRs were defined as expanded if a significant change between any two time points was detected under a Poisson model with p below 0.0001. TCR abundances were normalised to the total number of TCRs sequenced per sample and expressed as counts per million. MAIT TCRs were defined by TRAV1-2 paired with TRAJ12, TRAJ20 or TRAJ33, and iNKT TCRs by TRAV10 paired with TRAJ18. A search of VDJdb, accessed on 1 November 2021, was run for TCRs annotated to CMV, EBV and SARS-CoV-2, with TCRs annotated for multiple antigens excluded. The public reads were reanalyzed by TCRdb: fastp trimming at Q25, MiXCR alignment, in-frame beta chains only. Every CDR3 protein is listed once, alongside the most common genes and DNA of its rows. For this entry, the V and J calls and clone size follow TCRdb and not the study's own pipeline. Counted in this sample were over 50,000 distinct CDR3 sequences; over 7.5% of them appeared once. The ten largest clones add up to 9.4% of the sample.

A case-control design nested within a healthcare worker cohort in London, UK, was used, with weekly nasopharyngeal swab PCR tests and blood sampling performed. Between 23 and 31 March 2020, the week of the UK lockdown, healthcare workers were enrolled and then followed up weekly for as long as 16 weeks. The germline V gene supplies CDR1 SNHLY and CDR2 FYNNEI. V is reduced by 1 base and J by 8 bases, leaving a spacing of 11 bases between them. Its CDR3 holds 14 amino acids, cysteine through phenylalanine. Left in the record is the CDR3 DNA by itself, 42 bases read in frame from the first base. A few counts support this clonotype. Its antigen specificity is not known. Base qualities are missing; no much larger clone stands one base away.

The receptor was derived from an adult who was a healthcare worker with PCR-confirmed SARS-CoV-2 infection or an uninfected control (not recorded which). The receptor chain draws on TRBV2 and TRBJ1-4; the D region possibly corresponds to TRBD1 (6 bases align). Sequenced input: whole blood. The sequenced DNA: TGTGCCAGCAGTGAAGACAGGGTGTTCGAAAAACTGTTTTTT. This sequence encodes CASSEDRVFEKLFF.